This entry lists 5 T cell receptor beta chains sequenced from one sample in a study of PD-L1 blockade in urothelial cancer. Repertoires were generated with immunoSEQ multiplex PCR, while TCRdb's copy carries only in-frame clones and drops some. Among over 30,000 clones listed, around 82% were seen once. The sample's time point: pretreatment peripheral blood. The starting material was PBMCs, obtained around atezolizumab (anti-PD-L1) treatment. Source of these receptors: a man aged 60-69 years with urothelial cancer.

Notes on this clone: This sample includes further DNA sequences coding for the same CDR3. The chain joins TRBV20-1 to TRBJ2-1; 7 bases line up with TRBD2. V gave up 3 bases and J gave up 10 bases; unmatched junction bases: 3. The germline CDR1 and CDR2 sequences are DFQATT and SNEGSKA (reference sequence). There are 11 residues in the CDR3. The CDR3 here is CSASQREEQFF. The CDR3 coding sequence is TGCAGTGCTAGCCAGCGGGAAGAGCAGTTCTTC.

The CDR3 loop reads CASMMDRGNTEAFF. DNA for the CDR3: TGTGCCAGCATGATGGACAGGGGGAACACTGAAGCTTTCTTT. The gene calls are TRBV2 and TRBJ1-1, with TRBD1 matching over 9 bases. The CDR3 extends over 14 amino acids. Germline V gene sequence: CDR1 SNHLY, CDR2 FYNNEI. Trimming cost V 7 bases and J 1 base; bases outside gene matches: 4.

The rearrangement uses TRBV5-6 and TRBJ2-1; TRBD1 matches at 9 bases. J was trimmed by 8 bases and V by 2 bases; bases with no gene match: 11. CDR3 length: 16 amino acids. Germline V CDR1 and CDR2: SGHDT, YYEEEE. The CDR3 DNA sequence: TGTGCCAGCAGCTTTGATCGACAGGGGGTTTTATATGAGCAGTTCTTC. Translation gives CASSFDRQGVLYEQFF.

The chain links TRBV6-4 to TRBJ2-1; the match to TRBD1 covers 7 bases. The V gene's germline CDR1 is MRHNA and CDR2 SNTAGT. CDR3 length: 15 amino acids. V dropped 3 bases and J dropped 0; count of bases not matched to a gene: 2. The CDR3, as DNA: TGTGCCAGCAGTGAAGAGGGGGCCTCCTACAATGAGCAGTTCTTC. The encoded protein is CASSEEGASYNEQFF.

V gene TRBV19 combines with J gene TRBJ2-5; 11 bases line up with TRBD2. Germline values: CDR1 LNHDA, CDR2 SQIVND (reference sequence). J gave up 5 bases and V 1 base, and 3 bases lay outside the gene matches. This CDR3 spans 15 amino acids. The CDR3 region has the DNA TGTGCCAGTAGTATAGTAACTAGCGGGGGCGAGACCCAGTACTTC. Encoded protein: CASSIVTSGGETQYF.